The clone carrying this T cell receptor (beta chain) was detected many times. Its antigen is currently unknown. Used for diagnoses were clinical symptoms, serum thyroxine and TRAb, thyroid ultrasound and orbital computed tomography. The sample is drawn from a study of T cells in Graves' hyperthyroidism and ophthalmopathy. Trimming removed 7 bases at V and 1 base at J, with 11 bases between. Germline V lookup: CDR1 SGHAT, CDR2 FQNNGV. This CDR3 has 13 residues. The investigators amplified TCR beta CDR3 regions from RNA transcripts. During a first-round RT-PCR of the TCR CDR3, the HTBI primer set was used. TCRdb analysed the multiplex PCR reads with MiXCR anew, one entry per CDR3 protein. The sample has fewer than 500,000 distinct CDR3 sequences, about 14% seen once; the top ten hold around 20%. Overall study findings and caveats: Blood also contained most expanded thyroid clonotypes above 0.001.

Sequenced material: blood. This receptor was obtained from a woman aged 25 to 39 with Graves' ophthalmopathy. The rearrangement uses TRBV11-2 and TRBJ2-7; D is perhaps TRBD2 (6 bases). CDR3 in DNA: TGTGCCAGCAACATGGGGGGTTCCTACGAGCAGTACTTC. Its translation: CASNMGGSYEQYF.